The clone carrying this T cell receptor (beta chain) has more than one count but fewer than ten. Its antigen remains unidentified. RNA transcripts served as the template for amplifying TCR beta CDR3 regions. Primed by the HTBI set, a first-round RT-PCR was run on the TCR CDR3. TCRdb analysed the multiplex PCR reads with MiXCR anew, one entry per CDR3 protein. Of approximately 430,000 distinct CDR3 sequences in the sample, 15% to 18% were seen once. CDR3 length: 15 amino acids. Germline loops: CDR1 MGHRA, CDR2 YSYEKL. Trimming removed 1 base from V and 5 bases from J, with 11 bases in between. These data originate in a study of T cells in Graves' hyperthyroidism and ophthalmopathy. Across the study: Once the initial diagnosis was made, peripheral blood was obtained before any treatment. Findings of the study overall: Ophthalmopathy cases were set apart from stable hyperthyroidism by a 13 V-J model.

The chain recombines TRBV4-1 with TRBJ2-2, with D perhaps matching TRBD2 (5 bases). What was sequenced was blood. The receptor was isolated from a woman aged 18-29 years with Graves' hyperthyroidism. The CDR3 spells CASSQGTFLTGELFF. The CDR3 DNA reads as TGCGCCAGCAGCCAAGGGACTTTTTTGACCGGGGAGCTGTTTTTT.